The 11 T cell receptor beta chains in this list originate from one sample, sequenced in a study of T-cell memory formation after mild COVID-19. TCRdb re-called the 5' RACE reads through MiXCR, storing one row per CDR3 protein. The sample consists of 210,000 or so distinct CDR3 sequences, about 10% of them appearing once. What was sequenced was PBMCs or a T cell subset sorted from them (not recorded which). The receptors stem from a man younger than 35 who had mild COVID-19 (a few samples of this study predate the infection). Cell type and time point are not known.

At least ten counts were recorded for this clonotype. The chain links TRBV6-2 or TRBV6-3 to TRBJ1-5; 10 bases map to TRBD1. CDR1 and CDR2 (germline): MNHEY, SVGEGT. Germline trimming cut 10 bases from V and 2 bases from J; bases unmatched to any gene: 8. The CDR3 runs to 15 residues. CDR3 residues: CATQTGGAGNQPQHF. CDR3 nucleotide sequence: TGTGCCACCCAGACAGGGGGCGCGGGCAATCAGCCCCAGCATTTT.

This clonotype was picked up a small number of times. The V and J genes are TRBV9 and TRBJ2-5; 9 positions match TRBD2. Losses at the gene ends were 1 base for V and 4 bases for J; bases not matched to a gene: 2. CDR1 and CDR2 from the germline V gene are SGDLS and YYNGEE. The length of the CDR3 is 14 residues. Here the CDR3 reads CASSVSSGVETQYF. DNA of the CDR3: TGTGCCAGCAGCGTATCTAGCGGGGTAGAGACCCAGTACTTC.

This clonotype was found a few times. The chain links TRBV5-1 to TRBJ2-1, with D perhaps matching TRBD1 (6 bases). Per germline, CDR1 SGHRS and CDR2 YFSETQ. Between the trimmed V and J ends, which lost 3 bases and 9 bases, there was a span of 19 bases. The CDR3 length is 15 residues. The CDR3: CASSSGWAGVPEQFF. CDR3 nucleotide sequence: TGCGCCAGCAGCTCGGGTTGGGCAGGGGTCCCTGAGCAGTTCTTC.

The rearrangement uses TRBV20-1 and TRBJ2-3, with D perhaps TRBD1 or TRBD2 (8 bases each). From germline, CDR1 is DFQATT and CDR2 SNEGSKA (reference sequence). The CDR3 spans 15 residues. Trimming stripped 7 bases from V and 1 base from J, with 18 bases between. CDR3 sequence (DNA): TGCAGTGGGACAGGGTTTAGCGGGGGCACAGATACGCAGTATTTT. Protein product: CSGTGFSGGTDTQYF.

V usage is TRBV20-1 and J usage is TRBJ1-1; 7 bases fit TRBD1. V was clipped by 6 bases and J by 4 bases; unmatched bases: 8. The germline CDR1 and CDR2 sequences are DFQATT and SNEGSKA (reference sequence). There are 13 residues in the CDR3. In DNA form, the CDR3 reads TGCAGTGCCCTAGGGGGCGCCGGCACTGAAGCTTTCTTT. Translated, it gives CSALGGAGTEAFF.

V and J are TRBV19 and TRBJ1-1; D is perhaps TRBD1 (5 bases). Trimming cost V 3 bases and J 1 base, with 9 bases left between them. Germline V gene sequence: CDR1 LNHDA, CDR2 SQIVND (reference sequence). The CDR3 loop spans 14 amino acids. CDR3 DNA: TGTGCCAGTAGTATGGGAGACAGGAACACTGAAGCTTTCTTT. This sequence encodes CASSMGDRNTEAFF.

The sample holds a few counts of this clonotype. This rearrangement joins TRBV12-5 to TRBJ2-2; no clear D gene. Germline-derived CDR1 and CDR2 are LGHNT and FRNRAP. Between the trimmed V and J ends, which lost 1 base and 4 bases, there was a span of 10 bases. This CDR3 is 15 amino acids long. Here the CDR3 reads CASGLDLQITGELFF. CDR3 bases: TGTGCTAGTGGTTTGGACCTGCAAATCACCGGGGAGCTGTTTTTT.

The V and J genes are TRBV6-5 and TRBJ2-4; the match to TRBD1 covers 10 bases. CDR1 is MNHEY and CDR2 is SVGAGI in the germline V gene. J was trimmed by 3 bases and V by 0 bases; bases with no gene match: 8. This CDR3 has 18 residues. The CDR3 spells CASSYSIGTGVGKNIQYF. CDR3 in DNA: TGTGCCAGCAGTTACTCCATAGGGACAGGGGTGGGCAAAAACATTCAGTACTTC.

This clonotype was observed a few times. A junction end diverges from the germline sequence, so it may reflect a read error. Here the CDR3 DNA reads TGCAGTGCTAGAGCGGCGAGTAGCGGGGACTCGGTGGTCTTC. This translates into CSARAASSGDSVVF. The chain has TRBV20-1 and TRBJ2-1, with TRBD2 matching 8 bases. CDR3 length equals 14 residues. Germline CDR1 reads DFQATT; CDR2 reads SNEGSKA (reference sequence).

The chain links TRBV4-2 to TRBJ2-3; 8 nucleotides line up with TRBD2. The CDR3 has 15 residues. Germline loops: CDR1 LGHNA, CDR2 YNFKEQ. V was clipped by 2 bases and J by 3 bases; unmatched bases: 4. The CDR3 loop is CASSQSSGATDTQYF. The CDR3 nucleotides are TGTGCCAGCAGCCAAAGTAGCGGGGCTACAGATACGCAGTATTTT.

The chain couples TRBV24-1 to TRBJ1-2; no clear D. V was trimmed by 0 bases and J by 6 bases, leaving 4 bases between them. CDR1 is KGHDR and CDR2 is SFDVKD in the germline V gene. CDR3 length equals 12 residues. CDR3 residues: CATSDLTDGYTF. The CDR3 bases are TGTGCCACCAGTGATTTGACGGATGGCTACACCTTC.